This TCR beta chain was identified during a study of blood T cell repertoires in COVID-19. About the study: Samples came from the United States, Italy and Spain, spanning acute and convalescent COVID-19. Sample material is recorded as cDNA or gDNA derived from T cells, B-cell-depleted T cells, or PBMCs.

The CDR3 has 15 residues. The V and J ends lost 6 bases and 0 bases, in that order; junction bases with no gene match: 5. CDR1 and CDR2 (germline): SNHLY, FYNNEI. Method: immunoSEQ multiplex PCR; TCRdb's copy keeps in-frame clones and lacks some. The sample contains about 670,000 clones, about 90% of which appear only once. This chain connects TRBV2 to TRBJ1-5, with 7 positions matching TRBD1. This TCR was sampled from a woman aged 18 to 35 with acute or convalescent COVID-19. The specimen was peripheral blood. CDR3 loop: CASSAQGVSNQPQHF. CDR3 nucleotides: TGTGCCAGCAGCGCCCAGGGGGTTAGCAATCAGCCCCAGCATTTT.